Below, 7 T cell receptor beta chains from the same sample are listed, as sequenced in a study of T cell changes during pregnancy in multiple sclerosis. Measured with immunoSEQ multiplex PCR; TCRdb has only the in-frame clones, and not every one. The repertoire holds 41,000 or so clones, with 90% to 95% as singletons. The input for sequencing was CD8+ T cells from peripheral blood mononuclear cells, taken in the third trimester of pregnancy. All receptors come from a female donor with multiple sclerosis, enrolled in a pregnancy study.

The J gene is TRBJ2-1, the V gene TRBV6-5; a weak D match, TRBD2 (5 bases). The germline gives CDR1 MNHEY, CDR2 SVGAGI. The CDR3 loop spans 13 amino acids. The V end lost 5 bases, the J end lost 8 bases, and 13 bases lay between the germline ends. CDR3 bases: TGTGCCAGCAGTACTAGTGTGTCAGATGAGCAGTTCTTC. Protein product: CASSTSVSDEQFF.

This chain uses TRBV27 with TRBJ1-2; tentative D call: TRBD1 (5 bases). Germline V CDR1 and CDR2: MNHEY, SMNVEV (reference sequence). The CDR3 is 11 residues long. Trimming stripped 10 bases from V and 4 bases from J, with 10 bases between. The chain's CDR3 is CATRQGYGYTF. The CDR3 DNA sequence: TGTGCCACCCGGCAGGGCTATGGCTACACCTTC.

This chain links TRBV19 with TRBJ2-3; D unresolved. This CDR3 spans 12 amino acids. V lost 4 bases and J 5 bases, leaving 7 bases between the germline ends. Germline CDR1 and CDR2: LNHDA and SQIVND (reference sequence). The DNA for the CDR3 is TGTGCCAGTAGTAACGAGCAAGATACGCAGTATTTT. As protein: CASSNEQDTQYF.

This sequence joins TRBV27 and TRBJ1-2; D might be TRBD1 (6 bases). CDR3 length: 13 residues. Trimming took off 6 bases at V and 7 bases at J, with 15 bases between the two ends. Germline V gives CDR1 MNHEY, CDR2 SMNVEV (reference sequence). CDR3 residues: CASRGTGLRGYTF. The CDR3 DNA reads TGTGCCAGCAGAGGTACAGGGCTACGTGGCTACACCTTC.

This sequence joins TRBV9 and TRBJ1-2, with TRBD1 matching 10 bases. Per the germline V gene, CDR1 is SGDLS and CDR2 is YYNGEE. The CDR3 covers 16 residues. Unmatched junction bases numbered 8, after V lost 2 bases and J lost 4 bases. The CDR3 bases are TGTGCCAGCAGCGTGACCCGGGACAGGGGTTTCTATGGCTACACCTTC. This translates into CASSVTRDRGFYGYTF.

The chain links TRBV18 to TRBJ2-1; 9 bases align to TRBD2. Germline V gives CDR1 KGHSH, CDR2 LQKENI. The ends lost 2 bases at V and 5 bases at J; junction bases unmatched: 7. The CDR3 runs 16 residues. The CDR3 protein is CASSPGLAGYNNEQFF. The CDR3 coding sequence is TGTGCCAGCTCACCAGGCCTAGCGGGGTATAACAATGAGCAGTTCTTC.

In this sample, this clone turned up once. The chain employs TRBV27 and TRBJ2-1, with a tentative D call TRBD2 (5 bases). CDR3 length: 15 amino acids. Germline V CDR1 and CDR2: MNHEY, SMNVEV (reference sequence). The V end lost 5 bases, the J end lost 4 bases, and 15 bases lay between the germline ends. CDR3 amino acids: CASSAPSLLYNEQFF. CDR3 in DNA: TGTGCCAGCAGTGCCCCTAGCTTGCTTTACAATGAGCAGTTCTTC.